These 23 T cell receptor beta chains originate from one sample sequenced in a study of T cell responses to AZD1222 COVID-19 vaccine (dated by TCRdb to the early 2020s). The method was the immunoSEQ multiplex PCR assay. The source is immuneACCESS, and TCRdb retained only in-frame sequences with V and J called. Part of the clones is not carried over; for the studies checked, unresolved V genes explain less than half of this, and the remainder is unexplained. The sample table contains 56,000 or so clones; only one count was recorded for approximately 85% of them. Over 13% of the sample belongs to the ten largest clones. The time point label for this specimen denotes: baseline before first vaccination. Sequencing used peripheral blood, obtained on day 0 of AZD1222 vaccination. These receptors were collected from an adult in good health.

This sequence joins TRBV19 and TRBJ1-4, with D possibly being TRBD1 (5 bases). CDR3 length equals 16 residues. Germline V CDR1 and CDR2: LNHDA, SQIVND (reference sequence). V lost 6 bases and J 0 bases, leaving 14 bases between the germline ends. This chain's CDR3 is CASRSGTLATNEKLFF. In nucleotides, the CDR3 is TGTGCCAGTAGATCCGGGACGTTAGCAACTAATGAAAAACTGTTTTTT.

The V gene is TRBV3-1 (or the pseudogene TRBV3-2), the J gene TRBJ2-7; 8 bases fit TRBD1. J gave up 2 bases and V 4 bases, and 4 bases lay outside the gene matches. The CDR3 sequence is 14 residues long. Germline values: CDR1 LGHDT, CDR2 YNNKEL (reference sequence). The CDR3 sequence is CASSRRDRPYEQYF. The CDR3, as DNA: TGTGCCAGCAGCCGCCGGGACAGGCCCTACGAGCAGTACTTC.

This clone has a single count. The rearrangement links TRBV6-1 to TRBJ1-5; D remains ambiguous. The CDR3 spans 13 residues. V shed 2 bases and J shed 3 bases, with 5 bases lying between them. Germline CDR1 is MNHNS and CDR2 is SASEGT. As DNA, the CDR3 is TGTGCCAGCAGTGAACTCTTCAATCAGCCCCAGCATTTT. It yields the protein CASSELFNQPQHF.

CDR3 amino acids: CASSHRGVYEQYF. CDR3 coding DNA: TGTGCCAGCAGTCACAGGGGGGTCTACGAGCAGTACTTC. The chain joins TRBV28 to TRBJ2-7, with 8 bases matching TRBD1. This CDR3 region has 13 residues. CDR1 MDHEN and CDR2 SYDVKM come from the germline V gene. V was clipped by 5 bases and J by 3 bases; unmatched bases: 3.

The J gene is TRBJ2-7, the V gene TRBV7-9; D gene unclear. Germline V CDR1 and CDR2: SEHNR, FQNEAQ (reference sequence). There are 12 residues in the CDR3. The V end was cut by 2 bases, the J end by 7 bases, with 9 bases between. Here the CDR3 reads CASSLSWSEQYF. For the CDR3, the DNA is TGTGCCAGCAGCTTAAGTTGGTCTGAGCAGTACTTC.

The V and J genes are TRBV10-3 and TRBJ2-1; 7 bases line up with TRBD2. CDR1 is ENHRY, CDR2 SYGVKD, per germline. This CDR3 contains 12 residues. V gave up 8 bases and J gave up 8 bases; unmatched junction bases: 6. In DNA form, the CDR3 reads TGTGCCATCGCACCTCGGGGGGATGAGCAGTTCTTC. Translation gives CAIAPRGDEQFF.

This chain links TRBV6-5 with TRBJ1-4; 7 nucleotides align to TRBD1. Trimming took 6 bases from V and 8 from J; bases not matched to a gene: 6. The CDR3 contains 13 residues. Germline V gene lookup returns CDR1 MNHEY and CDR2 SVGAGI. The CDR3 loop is CASRDRRDEKLFF. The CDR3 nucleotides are TGTGCCAGCAGGGACAGGCGGGACGAAAAACTGTTTTTT.

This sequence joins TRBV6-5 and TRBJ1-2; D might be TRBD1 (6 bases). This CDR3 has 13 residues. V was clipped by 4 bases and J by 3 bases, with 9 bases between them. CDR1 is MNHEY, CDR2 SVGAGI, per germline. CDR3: CASSSTGHYGYTF. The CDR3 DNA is TGTGCCAGCAGTTCGACAGGACACTATGGCTACACCTTC.

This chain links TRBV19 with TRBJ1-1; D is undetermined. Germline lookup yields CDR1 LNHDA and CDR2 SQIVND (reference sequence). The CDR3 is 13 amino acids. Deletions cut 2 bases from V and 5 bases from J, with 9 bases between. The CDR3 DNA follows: TGTGCCAGTAGTATATCGTGGCGGACTGAAGCTTTCTTT. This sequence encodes CASSISWRTEAFF.

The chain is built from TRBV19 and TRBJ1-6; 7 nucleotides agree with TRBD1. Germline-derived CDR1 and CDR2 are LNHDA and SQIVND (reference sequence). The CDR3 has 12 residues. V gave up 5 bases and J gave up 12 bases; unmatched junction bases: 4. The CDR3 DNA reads TGTGCCAGTAGTTTTACAGGGGAACCCCTCCACTTT. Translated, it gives CASSFTGEPLHF.

The chain's CDR3 is CASSLLRGQGATEAFF. The CDR3, as DNA: TGTGCCAGCAGCTTACTCCGAGGACAGGGGGCCACTGAAGCTTTCTTT. The chain is built from TRBV7-8 and TRBJ1-1; 11 nucleotides align to TRBD1. The CDR3 has 16 amino acids. V shed 2 bases and J 4 bases; nucleotides not matched to a gene: 6. CDR1 and CDR2 (germline): SGHVS, FQNEAQ.

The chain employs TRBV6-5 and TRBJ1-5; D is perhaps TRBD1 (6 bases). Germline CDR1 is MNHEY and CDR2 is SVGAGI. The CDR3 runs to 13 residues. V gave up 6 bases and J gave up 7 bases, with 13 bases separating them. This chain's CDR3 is CASRGQLGQPQHF. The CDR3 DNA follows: TGTGCCAGCAGAGGACAGCTTGGACAGCCCCAGCATTTT.

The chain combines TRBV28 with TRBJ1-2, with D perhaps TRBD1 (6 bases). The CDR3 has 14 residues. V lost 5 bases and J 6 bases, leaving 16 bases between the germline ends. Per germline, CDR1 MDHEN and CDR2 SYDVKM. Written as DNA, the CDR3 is TGTGCCAGCAGTCCCCCCGGGGGCTTCAATGGCTACACCTTC. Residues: CASSPPGGFNGYTF.

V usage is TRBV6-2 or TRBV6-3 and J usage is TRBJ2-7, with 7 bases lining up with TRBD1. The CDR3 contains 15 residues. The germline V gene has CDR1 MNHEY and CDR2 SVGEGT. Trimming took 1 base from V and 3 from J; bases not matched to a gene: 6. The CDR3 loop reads CASSYWTGGRYEQYF. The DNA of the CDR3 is TGTGCCAGCAGTTACTGGACAGGAGGTCGCTACGAGCAGTACTTC.

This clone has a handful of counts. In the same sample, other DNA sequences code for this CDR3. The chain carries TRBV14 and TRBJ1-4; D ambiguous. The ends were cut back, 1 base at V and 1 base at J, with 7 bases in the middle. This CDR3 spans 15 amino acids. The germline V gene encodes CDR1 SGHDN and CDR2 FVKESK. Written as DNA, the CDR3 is TGTGCCAGCAGCCAAGTGCGGGGAACTAATGAAAAACTGTTTTTT. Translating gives CASSQVRGTNEKLFF.

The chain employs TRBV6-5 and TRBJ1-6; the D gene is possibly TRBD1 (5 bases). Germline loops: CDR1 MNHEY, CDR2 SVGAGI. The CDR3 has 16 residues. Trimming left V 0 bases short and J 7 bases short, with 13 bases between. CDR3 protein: CASSYSPDSKNSPLHF. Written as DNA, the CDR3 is TGTGCCAGCAGTTACTCCCCCGACAGTAAGAATTCACCCCTCCACTTT.

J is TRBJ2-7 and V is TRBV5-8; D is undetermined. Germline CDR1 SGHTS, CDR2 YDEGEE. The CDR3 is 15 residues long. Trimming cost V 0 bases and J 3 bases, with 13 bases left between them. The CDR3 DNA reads TGTGCCAGCAGCTTGGAATACCGGCACTTCTACGAGCAGTACTTC. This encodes CASSLEYRHFYEQYF. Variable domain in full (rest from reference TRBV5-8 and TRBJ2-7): EAGVTQSPTHLIKTRGQQATLRCSPISGHTSVYWYQQALGLGLQFLLWYDEGEERNRGNFPPRFSGRQFPNYSSELNVNALELEDSALYLCASSLEYRHFYEQYFGPGTRLTVT.

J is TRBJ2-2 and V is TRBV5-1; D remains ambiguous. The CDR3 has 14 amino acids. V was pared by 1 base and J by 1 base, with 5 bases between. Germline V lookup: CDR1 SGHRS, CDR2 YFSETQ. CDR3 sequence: CASSLRLNTGELFF. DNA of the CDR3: TGCGCCAGCAGCTTGAGGTTGAACACCGGGGAGCTGTTTTTT.

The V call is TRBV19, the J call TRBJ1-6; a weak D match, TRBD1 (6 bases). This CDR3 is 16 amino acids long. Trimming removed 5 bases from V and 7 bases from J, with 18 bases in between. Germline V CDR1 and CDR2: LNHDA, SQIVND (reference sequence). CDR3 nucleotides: TGTGCCAGTAGTTCCCACCGAGGGGGTGGGAATTCACCCCTCCACTTT. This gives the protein CASSSHRGGGNSPLHF.

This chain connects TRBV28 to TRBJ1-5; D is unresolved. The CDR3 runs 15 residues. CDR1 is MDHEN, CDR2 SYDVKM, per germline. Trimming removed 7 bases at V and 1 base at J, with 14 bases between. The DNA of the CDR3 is TGTGCCAGCAATCTGGGGATGGGAAGCAATCAGCCCCAGCATTTT. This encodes CASNLGMGSNQPQHF.

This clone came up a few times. Here the CDR3 reads CSVVITGSVGGYTF. In nucleotides, the CDR3 is TGCAGCGTTGTAATCACCGGGAGCGTCGGGGGCTACACCTTC. V is TRBV29-1 and J is TRBJ1-2; D is ambiguous. Germline V CDR1 and CDR2: SQVTM, ANQGSEA. The CDR3 extends over 14 amino acids. V lost 4 bases and J lost 8, with 20 bases in between. The full variable domain, its missing parts supplied by reference TRBV29-1 and TRBJ1-2, is SAVISQKPSRDICQRGTSLTIQCQVDSQVTMMFWYRQQPGQSLTLIATANQGSEATYESGFVIDKFPISRPNLTFSTLTVSNMSPEDSSIYLCSVVITGSVGGYTFGSGTRLTVV.

CDR3 in DNA: TGCGCCAGCAGCCAAGAATTCAGGCGGCAGAGCTCCTATAATTCACCCCTCCACTTT. Residues: CASSQEFRRQSSYNSPLHF. The J gene is TRBJ1-6, the V gene TRBV4-1; D call uncertain. This CDR3 spans 19 amino acids. Germline assignment: CDR1 MGHRA and CDR2 YSYEKL. Trimming removed 0 bases from V and 0 bases from J, with 15 bases in between.

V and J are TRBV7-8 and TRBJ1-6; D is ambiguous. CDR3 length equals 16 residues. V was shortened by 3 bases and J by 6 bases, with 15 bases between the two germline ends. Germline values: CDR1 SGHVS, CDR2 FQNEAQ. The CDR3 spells CASSFTRNLGNSPLHF. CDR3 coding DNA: TGTGCCAGCAGCTTCACGAGAAACCTGGGTAATTCACCCCTCCACTTT.